The entry below gives a single T cell receptor (beta chain) sequence along with its context. Its antigen is unidentified. The data were taken from a study of vaccination and CD4 T cells after COVID-19. At the level of the study: The convalescents, six males and four females, included two who were Hispanic.

Study observations and caveats: The median SARS-CoV-2-reactive clonotype number increased from around 19 to 38, without statistical significance.

Treatment: approximately 9-day PBMC culture with coronavirus spike peptide pools or control peptides (ViraFEST assay). First, ViraFEST expanded antigen-specific T cells with peptide pools, and next it sequenced the TCRs. Germline CDR1 SGHRS, CDR2 YFSETQ. CDR3 length: 16 residues. V lost 4 bases and J 0 bases, leaving 15 bases between the germline ends. Sequenced with the Oncomine TCR Beta short-read assay was DNA taken from cultured CD4+ T cells. Cultured CD4+ T cells yielded the extracted genomic DNA. TCRdb reanalysed the PCR reads using MiXCR and keeps one entry per CDR3 protein. The sample yields about 10,000 distinct CDR3 sequences, approximately 24% seen once.

V gene TRBV5-1 combines with J gene TRBJ2-3; either TRBD1 or TRBD2 may supply D (5 bases each). Source: CD4+ T cells from blood, cultured in vitro, taken before SARS-CoV-2 vaccination. This clonotype was sampled from a human donor who received a COVID-19 vaccine. The CDR3, as DNA: TGCGCCAGCAGCGAACTCAGGGACGGTAGCACAGATACGCAGTATTTT. This encodes CASSELRDGSTDTQYF.